This T cell receptor beta chain derives from a study of T cells in Graves' hyperthyroidism and ophthalmopathy. Exclusion of a patient resulted from uncontrolled infection, other autoimmune disease, pregnancy or lactation. Amplification of TCR beta CDR3 regions was performed using RNA transcripts as template. HTBI primers were used for first-round RT-PCR of the TCR CDR3. TCRdb re-called the multiplex PCR reads with MiXCR, one entry per CDR3 protein. This sample has nearly 250,000 distinct CDR3 sequences, with roughly 17% found just once. Study-level results: Clonotypes that were expanded in thyroid above 0.001 mostly appeared in blood too. Ophthalmopathy was separated from stable hyperthyroidism by a 13 V-J model.

A note on this clonotype: No antigen is known for it.

The clonotype was recovered from a woman younger than 35 with Graves' ophthalmopathy. The source material was blood.

DNA of the CDR3: TGTGCCAGCTCGAGGACAGCCCTTCGATGGATTTTGGATACGCAGTATTTT. This codes for CASSRTALRWILDTQYF. The rearrangement uses TRBV18 and TRBJ2-3; weak D call: TRBD1 (6 bases). V was cut by 6 bases and J by 6 bases, with 25 bases left in between. Per the germline V gene, CDR1 is KGHSH and CDR2 is LQKENI. The CDR3 extends over 17 amino acids.